This T cell receptor beta chain was identified during a study of blood T cell repertoires in COVID-19. Overall study: Specimens from acute and convalescent COVID-19 originated in the United States, Italy and Spain. The analysed material was cDNA or gDNA that came from T cells, B-cell-depleted T cells, or PBMCs.

V was cut by 0 bases and J by 4 bases, with 12 bases left in between. The V gene's germline CDR1 is LNHDA and CDR2 SQIVND (reference sequence). The CDR3 has 16 amino acids. Original handling: Reference gene primers were amplified, and this amplification served to estimate nucleated cell counts. Clones were sequenced by immunoSEQ multiplex PCR, and TCRdb holds only the in-frame ones, with some missing. Clonal size and the V and J genes are those of that table, whereas D and trimming came from the DNA. The table shows around 180,000 clones, with about 88% occurring only once. This chain connects TRBV19 to TRBJ2-2, with D maybe TRBD1 (6 bases). The origin of this receptor is a man aged 55 to 69 with acute or convalescent COVID-19. Sequencing was carried out using peripheral blood. The DNA of the CDR3 is TGTGCCAGTAGTATAGATGCAGGGGCGAGCACCGGGGAGCTGTTTTTT. It yields the protein CASSIDAGASTGELFF.